This TCR beta chain was observed in a study of CD8 T cells in Susac syndrome. Random hexamers primed reverse transcription of roughly 0.45 to 1 ug RNA. TCRdb re-analysed the immunoSEQ multiplex PCR reads in MiXCR, keeping a single row per CDR3 protein. The sample yields approximately 190,000 distinct CDR3 sequences, approximately 93% seen once. With 1 base removed from V and 9 bases from J, the gap between germline ends came to 10 bases. Germline loops: CDR1 SEHNR, CDR2 FQNEAQ (reference sequence). There are 13 residues in the CDR3. This TCR was sampled from a human donor in good health. This rearrangement joins TRBV7-9 to TRBJ1-3; D not certain. The sequencing sample was made of CD4+ T cells from PBMCs. This CDR3 is CASSLELTTTIYF. The CDR3 DNA reads as TGTGCCAGCAGCTTAGAACTGACAACCACCATATATTTT.